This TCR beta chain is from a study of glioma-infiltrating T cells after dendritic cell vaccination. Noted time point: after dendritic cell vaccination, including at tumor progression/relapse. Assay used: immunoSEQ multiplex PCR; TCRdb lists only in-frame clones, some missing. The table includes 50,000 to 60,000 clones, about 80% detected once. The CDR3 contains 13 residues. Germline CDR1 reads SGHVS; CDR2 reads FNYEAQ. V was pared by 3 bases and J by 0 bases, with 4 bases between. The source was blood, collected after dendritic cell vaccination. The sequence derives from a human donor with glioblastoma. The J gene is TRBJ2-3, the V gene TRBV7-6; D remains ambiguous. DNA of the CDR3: TGTGCCAGCAGCTTCGTAAGCACAGATACGCAGTATTTT. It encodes CASSFVSTDTQYF. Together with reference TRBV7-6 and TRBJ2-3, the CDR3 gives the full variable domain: GAGVSQSPRYKVTKRGQDVALRCDPISGHVSLYWYRQALGQGPEFLTYFNYEAQQDKSGLPNDRFSAERPEGSISTLTIQRTEQRDSAMYRCASSFVSTDTQYFGPGTRLTVL.